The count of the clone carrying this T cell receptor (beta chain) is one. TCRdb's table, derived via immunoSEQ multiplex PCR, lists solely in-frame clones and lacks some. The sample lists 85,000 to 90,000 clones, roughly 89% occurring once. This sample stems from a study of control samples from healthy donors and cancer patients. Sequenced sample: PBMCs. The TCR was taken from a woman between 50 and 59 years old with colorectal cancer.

CDR3 sequence reads: CASWEGHWPQHF. The CDR3 DNA reads as TGTGCCAGCTGGGAGGGGCATTGGCCCCAGCATTTT. The chain recombines TRBV6-5 with TRBJ1-5; maybe TRBD1 (5 bases). Trimming removed 8 bases at V and 9 bases at J, with 14 bases between. This CDR3 spans 12 amino acids. CDR1 is MNHEY and CDR2 is SVGAGI in the germline V gene.